This entry describes one T cell receptor (beta chain). Libraries were prepared by immunoSEQ multiplex PCR; TCRdb keeps only in-frame clonotypes and omits some of them. This table has 150,000 or so clones, roughly 92% appearing once. This entry is derived from a study of control samples from healthy donors and cancer patients. Germline CDR1 GTSNPN, CDR2 SVGIG (reference sequence). V was cut by 2 bases and J by 4 bases, with 6 bases left in between. The CDR3 spans 11 residues. The clonotype was recovered from a man in his fifties in good health. The V gene is TRBV30, the J gene TRBJ2-7, with D unclear. Sequenced: blood. The CDR3 bases are TGTGCCTGGAGTCGGGCATACGAGCAGTACTTC. It codes for CAWSRAYEQYF.